This T cell receptor beta chain originates from a study of cytomegalovirus exposure and HLA in healthy donors. Use of 60 Vbeta and 13 Jbeta primers characterized the PCR. Repertoires were generated with immunoSEQ multiplex PCR, while TCRdb's copy carries only in-frame clones and drops some. The table shows fewer than 250,000 clones, with 70% to 75% occurring only once. The V gene's germline CDR1 is SGHDT and CDR2 YYEEEE. V dropped 4 bases and J dropped 2; count of bases not matched to a gene: 14. The CDR3 totals 17 residues. Sequencing used PBMCs. The TCR was taken from a man in his thirties or forties in good health and CMV-seropositive. The genes are TRBV5-6 and TRBJ2-7; 8 bases map to TRBD1. This chain's CDR3 is CASSPARTGKAPYEQYF. Here the CDR3 DNA reads TGTGCCAGCAGCCCCGCGAGGACAGGGAAGGCCCCCTACGAGCAGTACTTC.